A selection of T cell receptor beta chains follows, all from one sample in a study of cytomegalovirus exposure and HLA in healthy donors. Method: immunoSEQ multiplex PCR; TCRdb's copy keeps in-frame clones and lacks some. Among roughly 98,000 clones listed, roughly 81% were seen once. The sample taken for sequencing was PBMCs. These receptors came from a man aged 35 to 55 in good health and CMV-seronegative. Each CDR3 is given with its conserved first and last residue. A D gene is named only where the DNA matches it firmly. A row's size may be missing; if present it is once, few, many or a size class.

CDR3 protein: CASSPWDTGNEKLFF
CDR3 DNA: TGTGCCAGCAGTCCATGGGACACGGGTAATGAAAAACTGTTTTTT
clone size: .
V gene: TRBV28
D gene: .
J gene: TRBJ1-4

CDR3 protein: CASSLGHSYEQYF
CDR3 DNA: TGTGCCAGCAGTTTAGGGCATAGCTACGAGCAGTACTTC
clone size: .
V gene: TRBV27
D gene: .
J gene: TRBJ2-7

CDR3 protein: CASSFQRRNSPLHF
CDR3 DNA: TGTGCCAGCAGTTTCCAGCGGAGGAATTCACCCCTCCACTTT
clone size: .
V gene: TRBV27
D gene: .
J gene: TRBJ1-6

CDR3 protein: CASSLPPRLAGASDTQYF
CDR3 DNA: TGTGCCAGCAGCCTACCGCCACGACTAGCGGGGGCCTCAGATACGCAGTATTTT
clone size: .
V gene: TRBV7-9
D gene: TRBD2
J gene: TRBJ2-3

CDR3 protein: CASSLRAARVYGYTF
CDR3 DNA: TGTGCCAGCAGCTTACGGGCAGCGAGGGTCTATGGCTACACCTTC
clone size: .
V gene: TRBV7-2
D gene: .
J gene: TRBJ1-2

CDR3 protein: CASSSTTTTRETQYF
CDR3 DNA: TGTGCCAGCAGCAGTACGACAACAACACGGGAGACCCAGTACTTC
clone size: .
V gene: TRBV5-5
D gene: .
J gene: TRBJ2-5

CDR3 protein: CASTPAGRSTDTQYF
CDR3 DNA: TGTGCCAGCACCCCAGCGGGGCGCAGCACAGATACGCAGTATTTT
clone size: .
V gene: TRBV6-6
D gene: TRBD2
J gene: TRBJ2-3

CDR3 protein: CASRGRAQETQYF
CDR3 DNA: TGTGCCAGCAGGGGGAGGGCACAAGAGACCCAGTACTTC
clone size: .
V gene: TRBV7-2
D gene: TRBD2
J gene: TRBJ2-5

CDR3 protein: CATSPRTATNEKLFF
CDR3 DNA: TGTGCCACCAGCCCCCGGACTGCAACTAATGAAAAACTGTTTTTT
clone size: .
V gene: TRBV15
D gene: .
J gene: TRBJ1-4

CDR3 protein: CASSIREPGELFF
CDR3 DNA: TGTGCCAGTAGTATTCGGGAGCCCGGGGAGCTGTTTTTT
clone size: .
V gene: TRBV19
D gene: .
J gene: TRBJ2-2

CDR3 protein: CASSLGQGPYEQYF
CDR3 DNA: TGTGCCAGCAGTTTAGGACAGGGGCCCTACGAGCAGTACTTC
clone size: .
V gene: TRBV27
D gene: TRBD1
J gene: TRBJ2-7

CDR3 protein: CASSEGRYTEAFF
CDR3 DNA: TGTGCCAGCAGTGAGGGCAGGTACACTGAAGCTTTCTTT
clone size: few
V gene: TRBV25-1
D gene: .
J gene: TRBJ1-1

CDR3 protein: CAWSQGHSTIYF
CDR3 DNA: TGTGCCTGGAGTCAGGGGCACTCCACCATATATTTT
clone size: .
V gene: TRBV30
D gene: .
J gene: TRBJ1-3

CDR3 protein: CASSEPRTGGGETQYF
CDR3 DNA: TGCGCCAGCAGTGAGCCTCGGACAGGGGGGGGAGAGACCCAGTACTTC
clone size: once
V gene: TRBV10-2
D gene: TRBD1
J gene: TRBJ2-5

CDR3 protein: CASSQNRGLEQYF
CDR3 DNA: TGTGCCAGCAGTCAGAACAGGGGTCTCGAGCAGTACTTC
clone size: .
V gene: TRBV6-5
D gene: TRBD1
J gene: TRBJ2-7

CDR3 protein: CASSFRPGQGALYTEAFF
CDR3 DNA: TGTGCCAGCAGCTTTCGTCCGGGACAGGGGGCTTTGTACACTGAAGCTTTCTTT
clone size: .
V gene: TRBV5-6
D gene: TRBD1
J gene: TRBJ1-1

CDR3 protein: CASSLEGATSGNTIYF
CDR3 DNA: TGCGCCAGCAGCTTGGAGGGGGCCACCTCTGGAAACACCATATATTTT
clone size: .
V gene: TRBV5-1
D gene: TRBD1
J gene: TRBJ1-3

CDR3 protein: CASSIQDRVHEQYF
CDR3 DNA: TGTGCCAGCAGTATCCAGGACAGGGTCCACGAGCAGTACTTC
clone size: .
V gene: TRBV6-6
D gene: TRBD1
J gene: TRBJ2-7

CDR3 protein: CASRRRQGKGYTF
CDR3 DNA: TGTGCCAGTAGGAGAAGACAGGGAAAGGGCTACACCTTC
clone size: few
V gene: TRBV19
D gene: TRBD1
J gene: TRBJ1-2

CDR3 protein: CASSPRSSYNEQFF
CDR3 DNA: TGTGCCAGCAGCCCGAGGTCCTCCTACAATGAGCAGTTCTTC
clone size: .
V gene: TRBV7-9
D gene: .
J gene: TRBJ2-1

CDR3 protein: CASSATGTTKAFF
CDR3 DNA: TGTGCCAGTAGTGCGACCGGGACAACAAAAGCTTTCTTT
clone size: .
V gene: TRBV19
D gene: .
J gene: TRBJ1-1

CDR3 protein: CASSLQANSGNTIYF
CDR3 DNA: TGTGCCAGCAGCCTTCAGGCTAACTCTGGAAACACCATATATTTT
clone size: few
V gene: TRBV7-9
D gene: .
J gene: TRBJ1-3

CDR3 protein: CASSLPGQGTYNEQFF
CDR3 DNA: TGTGCCAGTAGTTTACCGGGACAGGGGACCTACAATGAGCAGTTCTTC
clone size: once
V gene: TRBV19
D gene: TRBD1
J gene: TRBJ2-1

CDR3 protein: CASSFGQFTNTGELFF
CDR3 DNA: TGTGCCAGCAGCTTCGGACAGTTCACGAACACCGGGGAGCTGTTTTTT
clone size: .
V gene: TRBV5-5
D gene: .
J gene: TRBJ2-2

CDR3 protein: CASSPRRGSPSPLHF
CDR3 DNA: TGTGCCAGCAGCCCTAGGAGGGGTTCACCGTCACCCCTCCACTTT
clone size: few
V gene: TRBV7-6
D gene: .
J gene: TRBJ1-6

CDR3 protein: CASSESRTGANYGYTF
CDR3 DNA: TGTGCCAGCAGTGAATCACGGACAGGTGCTAACTATGGCTACACCTTC
clone size: few
V gene: TRBV2
D gene: TRBD1
J gene: TRBJ1-2

CDR3 protein: CASSFTGGTNEQYF
CDR3 DNA: TGCGCCAGCAGCTTTACGGGGGGGACCAACGAGCAGTACTTC
clone size: .
V gene: TRBV5-1
D gene: TRBD2
J gene: TRBJ2-7

CDR3 protein: CASSESGNYYEQYF
CDR3 DNA: TGTGCCAGCAGTGAGAGCGGGAATTACTACGAGCAGTACTTC
clone size: .
V gene: TRBV6-1
D gene: TRBD2
J gene: TRBJ2-7

CDR3 protein: CASSLDAFVGAGGYTF
CDR3 DNA: TGCGCCAGCAGCTTGGACGCATTTGTTGGGGCAGGGGGCTACACCTTC
clone size: .
V gene: TRBV5-1
D gene: .
J gene: TRBJ1-2

CDR3 protein: CAIRDEGQGSQPQHF
CDR3 DNA: TGTGCCATCAGGGATGAGGGACAGGGAAGTCAGCCCCAGCATTTT
clone size: few
V gene: TRBV10-3
D gene: TRBD1
J gene: TRBJ1-5